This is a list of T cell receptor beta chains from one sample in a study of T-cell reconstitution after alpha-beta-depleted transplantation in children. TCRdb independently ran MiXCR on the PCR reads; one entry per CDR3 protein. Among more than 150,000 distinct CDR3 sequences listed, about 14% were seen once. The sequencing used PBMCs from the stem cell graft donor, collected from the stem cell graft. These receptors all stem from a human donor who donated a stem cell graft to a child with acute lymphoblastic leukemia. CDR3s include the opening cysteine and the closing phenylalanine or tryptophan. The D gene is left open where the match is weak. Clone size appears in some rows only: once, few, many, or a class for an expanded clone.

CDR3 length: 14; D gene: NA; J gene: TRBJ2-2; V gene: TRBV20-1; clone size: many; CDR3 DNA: TGCAGTGCTAGATTAGGACGGCACACCGGGGAGCTGTTTTTT; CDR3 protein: CSARLGRHTGELFF
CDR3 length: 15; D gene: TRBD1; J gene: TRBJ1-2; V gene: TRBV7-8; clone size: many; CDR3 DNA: TGTGCCAGCAGCTTAGTAGGACAGGGAACCTATGGCTACACCTTC; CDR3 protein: CASSLVGQGTYGYTF
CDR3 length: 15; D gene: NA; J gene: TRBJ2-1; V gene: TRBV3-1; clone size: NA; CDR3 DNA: TGTGCCAGCAGTCCCCTTTACGGGAGTAACGATGAGCAGTTCTTC; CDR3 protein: CASSPLYGSNDEQFF
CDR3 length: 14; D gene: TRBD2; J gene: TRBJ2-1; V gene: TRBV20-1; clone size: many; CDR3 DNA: TGCAGTGCTAGTTCGTGGGAGGGCCCCTATGAGCAGTTCTTC; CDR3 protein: CSASSWEGPYEQFF
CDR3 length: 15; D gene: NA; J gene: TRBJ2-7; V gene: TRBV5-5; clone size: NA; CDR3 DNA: TGTGCCAGCAGCTTGGCGGGGGCTGGCGGGAACGAGCAGTACTTC; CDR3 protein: CASSLAGAGGNEQYF
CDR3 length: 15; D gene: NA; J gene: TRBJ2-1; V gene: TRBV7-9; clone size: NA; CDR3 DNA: TGTGCCAGCAGCCCAAATTGGGAAAGTAACAATGAGCAGTTCTTC; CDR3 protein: CASSPNWESNNEQFF
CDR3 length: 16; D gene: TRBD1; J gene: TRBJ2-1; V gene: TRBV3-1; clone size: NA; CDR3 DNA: TGTGCCAGCAGCCCAGTGGGACAGGGGGCGCGGAATGAGCAGTTCTTC; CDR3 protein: CASSPVGQGARNEQFF
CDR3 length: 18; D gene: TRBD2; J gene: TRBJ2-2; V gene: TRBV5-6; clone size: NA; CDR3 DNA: TGTGCCAGCAGCTCCCTGGGGAGCGGGGGTTCTCACACCGGGGAGCTGTTTTTT; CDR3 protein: CASSSLGSGGSHTGELFF
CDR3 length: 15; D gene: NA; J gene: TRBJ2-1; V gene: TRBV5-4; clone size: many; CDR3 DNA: TGTGCCAGCAGCTTGATCGGGTCCTCCTACAATGAGCAGTTCTTC; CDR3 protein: CASSLIGSSYNEQFF
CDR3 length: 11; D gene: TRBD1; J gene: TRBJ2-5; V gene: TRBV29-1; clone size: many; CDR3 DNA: TGCAGCGTCCGGGACAGAGAGACCCAGTACTTC; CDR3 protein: CSVRDRETQYF
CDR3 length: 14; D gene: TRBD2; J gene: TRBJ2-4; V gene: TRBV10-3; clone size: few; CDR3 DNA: TGTGCCATCAGTGAGTCGAAGGCTAGCGGCATTCAGTACTTC; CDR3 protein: CAISESKASGIQYF
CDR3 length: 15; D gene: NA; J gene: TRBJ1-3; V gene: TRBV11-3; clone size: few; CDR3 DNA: TGTGCCAGCAGCTTAAGTTGGGACTCTGGAAACACCATATATTTT; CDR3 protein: CASSLSWDSGNTIYF
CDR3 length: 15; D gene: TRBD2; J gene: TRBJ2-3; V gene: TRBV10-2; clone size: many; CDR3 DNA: TGCGCCAGCAGGCGGACTAGCCGGGACACAGATACGCAGTATTTT; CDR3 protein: CASRRTSRDTDTQYF
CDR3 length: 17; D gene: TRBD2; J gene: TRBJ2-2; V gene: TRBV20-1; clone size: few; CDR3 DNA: TGCAGTGCTAGCCCTTTGTCGGCGGGAGAGTACACCGGGGAGCTGTTTTTT; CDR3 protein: CSASPLSAGEYTGELFF
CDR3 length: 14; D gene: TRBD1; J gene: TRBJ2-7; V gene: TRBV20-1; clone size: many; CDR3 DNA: TGCAGTGCTAGGGGGGCAGGGGGTTCTGGCGAGCAGTACTTC; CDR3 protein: CSARGAGGSGEQYF
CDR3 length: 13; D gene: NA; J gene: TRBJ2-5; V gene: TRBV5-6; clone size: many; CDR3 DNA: TGTGCCAGCAGCTTGCCGGGACAAGAGACCCAGTACTTC; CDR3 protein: CASSLPGQETQYF
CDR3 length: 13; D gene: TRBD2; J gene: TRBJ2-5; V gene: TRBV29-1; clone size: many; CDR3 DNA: TGCAGCGTTGAGCGGGAGAGGGAAGAGACCCAGTACTTC; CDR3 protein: CSVEREREETQYF
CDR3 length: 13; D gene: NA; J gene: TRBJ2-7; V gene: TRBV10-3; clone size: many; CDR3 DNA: TGTGCCATCACCGACCAGGAAGTCCACGAGCAGTACTTC; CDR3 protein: CAITDQEVHEQYF
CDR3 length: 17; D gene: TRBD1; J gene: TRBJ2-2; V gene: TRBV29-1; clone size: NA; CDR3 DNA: TGCAGCGCTGGGGGACAGGGGGTTCCCAAGGACACCGGGGAGCTGTTTTTT; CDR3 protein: CSAGGQGVPKDTGELFF
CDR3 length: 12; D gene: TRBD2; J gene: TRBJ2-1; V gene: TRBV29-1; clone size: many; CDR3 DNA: TGCAGCGTCGGCGGGGGACGGGTTGAGCAGTTCTTC; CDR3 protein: CSVGGGRVEQFF
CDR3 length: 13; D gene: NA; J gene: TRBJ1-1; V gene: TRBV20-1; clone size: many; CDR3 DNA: TGCAGTTCGCTGGGTGGGCAGAACACTGAAGCTTTCTTT; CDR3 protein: CSSLGGQNTEAFF
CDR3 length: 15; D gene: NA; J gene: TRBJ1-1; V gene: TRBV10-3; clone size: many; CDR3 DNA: TGTGCCATCACCCCAGACAGCTACCTGAACACTGAAGCTTTCTTT; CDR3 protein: CAITPDSYLNTEAFF
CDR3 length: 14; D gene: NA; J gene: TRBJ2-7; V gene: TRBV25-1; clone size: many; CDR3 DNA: TGTGCCAGCAGCTCTGACAGGCTGCCCTACGAGCAGTACTTC; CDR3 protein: CASSSDRLPYEQYF
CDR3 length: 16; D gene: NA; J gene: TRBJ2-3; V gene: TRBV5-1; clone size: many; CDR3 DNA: TGCGCCAGCGCCACACCAGGGGCTAGCGGCACAGATACGCAGTATTTT; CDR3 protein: CASATPGASGTDTQYF
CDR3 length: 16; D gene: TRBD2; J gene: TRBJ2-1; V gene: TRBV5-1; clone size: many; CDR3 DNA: TGCGCCAGCAGTCGGTCACTAGCGGGGTCTCACAATGAGCAGTTCTTC; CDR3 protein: CASSRSLAGSHNEQFF
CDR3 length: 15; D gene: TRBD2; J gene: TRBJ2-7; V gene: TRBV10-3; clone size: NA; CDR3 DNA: TGTGCCATCAGTGAGTCGACTAGCGCGACCTACGAGCAGTACTTC; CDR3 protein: CAISESTSATYEQYF
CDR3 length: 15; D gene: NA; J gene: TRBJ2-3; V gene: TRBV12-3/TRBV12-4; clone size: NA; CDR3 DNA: TGTGCCAGCAGTTTACAGGGATCGAGCACAGATACGCAGTATTTT; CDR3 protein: CASSLQGSSTDTQYF
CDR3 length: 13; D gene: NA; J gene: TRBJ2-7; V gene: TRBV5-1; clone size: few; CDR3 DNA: TGCGCCAGCAGCACGTTGTTAGTCAGCGAGCAGTACTTC; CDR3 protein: CASSTLLVSEQYF
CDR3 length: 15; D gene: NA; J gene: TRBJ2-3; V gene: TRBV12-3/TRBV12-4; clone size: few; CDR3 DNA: TGTGCCAGCAGTTTATACAGGTCCGACACAGATACGCAGTATTTT; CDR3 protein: CASSLYRSDTDTQYF
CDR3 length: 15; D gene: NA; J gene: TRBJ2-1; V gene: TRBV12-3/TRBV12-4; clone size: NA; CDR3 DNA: TGTGCCAGCAGCCCCAGGGCCCTTAAGGACAATGAGCAGTTCTTC; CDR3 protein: CASSPRALKDNEQFF
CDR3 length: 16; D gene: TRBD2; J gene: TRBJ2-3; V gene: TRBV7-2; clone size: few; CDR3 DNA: TGTGCCAGCAGTCTCGGACTAGCGGGAAAGGCAGATACGCAGTATTTT; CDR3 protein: CASSLGLAGKADTQYF
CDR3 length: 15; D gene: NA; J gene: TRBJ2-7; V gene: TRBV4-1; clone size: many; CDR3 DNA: TGCGCCAGCAGCCTGAGCGGGACACTCTCCTACGAGCAGTACTTC; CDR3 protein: CASSLSGTLSYEQYF
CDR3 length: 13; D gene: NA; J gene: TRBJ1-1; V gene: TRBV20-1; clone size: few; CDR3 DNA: TGCAGTGCTAGCGGACCGAGGTTCTCTGAAGCTTTCTTT; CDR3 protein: CSASGPRFSEAFF
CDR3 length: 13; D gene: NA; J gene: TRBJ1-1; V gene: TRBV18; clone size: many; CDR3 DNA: TGTGCCAGCTCCCAGATAGGGTTCACTGAAGCTTTCTTT; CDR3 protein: CASSQIGFTEAFF
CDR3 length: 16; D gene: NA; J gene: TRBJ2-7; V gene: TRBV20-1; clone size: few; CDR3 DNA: TGCAGTGCTAGAAGGGGAGAGGATACTTATTCCTACGAGCAGTACTTC; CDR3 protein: CSARRGEDTYSYEQYF
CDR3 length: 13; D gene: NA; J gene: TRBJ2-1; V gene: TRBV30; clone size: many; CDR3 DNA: TGTGCCTGGAGTGTCGGGGCCGACAATGAGCAGTTCTTC; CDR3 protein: CAWSVGADNEQFF
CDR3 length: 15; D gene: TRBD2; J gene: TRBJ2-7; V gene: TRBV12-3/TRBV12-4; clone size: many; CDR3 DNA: TGTGCCAGCAGTCCGGGACTAGCGATTACCTACGAGCAGTACTTC; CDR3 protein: CASSPGLAITYEQYF
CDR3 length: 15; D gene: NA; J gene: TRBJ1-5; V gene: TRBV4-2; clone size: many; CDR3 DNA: TGTGCCAGCAGCCAAGAACGGTGGGGCAATCAGCCCCAGCATTTT; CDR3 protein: CASSQERWGNQPQHF
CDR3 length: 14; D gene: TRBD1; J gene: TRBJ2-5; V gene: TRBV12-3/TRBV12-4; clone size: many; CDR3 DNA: TGTGCCATCTCAGGGGGCGGGCTCCAAGAGACCCAGTACTTC; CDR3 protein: CAISGGGLQETQYF
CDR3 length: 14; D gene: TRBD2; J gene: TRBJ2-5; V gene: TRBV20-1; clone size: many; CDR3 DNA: TGCAGTGCTAGAGGCGGGAGGGCCCAAGAGACCCAGTACTTC; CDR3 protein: CSARGGRAQETQYF
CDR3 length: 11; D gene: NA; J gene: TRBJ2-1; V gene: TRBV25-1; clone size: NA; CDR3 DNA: TGTGCCAACAGAAGGTACAATGAGCAGTTCTTC; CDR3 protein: CANRRYNEQFF
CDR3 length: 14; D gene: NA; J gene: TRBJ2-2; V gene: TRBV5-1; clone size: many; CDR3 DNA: TGCGCCAGCAGCTTGGAACCGAACACCGGGGAGCTGTTTTTT; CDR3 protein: CASSLEPNTGELFF
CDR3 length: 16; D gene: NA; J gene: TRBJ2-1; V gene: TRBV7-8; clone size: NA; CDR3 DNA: TGTGCCAGCAGCGCCCCACAGGGCGTCTCCTACAATGAGCAGTTCTTC; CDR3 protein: CASSAPQGVSYNEQFF
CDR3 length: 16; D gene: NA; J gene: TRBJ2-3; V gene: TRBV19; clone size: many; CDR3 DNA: TGTGCCAGTAGTATTTCCGTAGACCACCGCACAGATACGCAGTATTTT; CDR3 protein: CASSISVDHRTDTQYF
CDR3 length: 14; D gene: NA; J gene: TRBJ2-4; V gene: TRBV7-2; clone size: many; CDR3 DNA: TGTGCCAGCAGCCCAAGAGTAGCCAAAAACATTCAGTACTTC; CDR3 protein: CASSPRVAKNIQYF